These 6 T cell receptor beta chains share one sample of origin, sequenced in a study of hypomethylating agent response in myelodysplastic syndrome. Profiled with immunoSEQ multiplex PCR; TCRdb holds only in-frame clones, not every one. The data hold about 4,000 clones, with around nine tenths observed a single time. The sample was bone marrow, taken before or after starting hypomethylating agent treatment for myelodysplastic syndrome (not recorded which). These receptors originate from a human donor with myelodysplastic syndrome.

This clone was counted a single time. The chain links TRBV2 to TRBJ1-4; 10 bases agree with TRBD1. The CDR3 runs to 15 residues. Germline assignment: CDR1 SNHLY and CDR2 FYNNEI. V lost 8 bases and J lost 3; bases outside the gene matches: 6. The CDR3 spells CASLGQGTANEKLFF. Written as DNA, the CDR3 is TGTGCCAGCCTGGGACAGGGGACGGCTAATGAAAAACTGTTTTTT.

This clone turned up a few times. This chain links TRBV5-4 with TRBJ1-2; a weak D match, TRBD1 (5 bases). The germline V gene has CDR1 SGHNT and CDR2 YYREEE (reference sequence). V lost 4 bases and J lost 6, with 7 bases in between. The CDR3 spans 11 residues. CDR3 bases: TGTGCCAGCAGCGGGGCGAATGGCTACACCTTC. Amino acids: CASSGANGYTF.

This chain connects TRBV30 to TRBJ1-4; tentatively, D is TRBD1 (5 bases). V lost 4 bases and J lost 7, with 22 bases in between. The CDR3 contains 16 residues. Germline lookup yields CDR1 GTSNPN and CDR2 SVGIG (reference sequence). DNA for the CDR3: TGTGCCTGGACTGGGGGTGGGCAGGGACGGATTGAAAAACTGTTTTTT. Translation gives CAWTGGGQGRIEKLFF.

The CDR3: CASSWGGALSTF. The CDR3 DNA reads as TGTGCCAGCAGCTGGGGGGGCGCCTTGAGCACCTTC. J is TRBJ1-2 and V is TRBV6-1, with D tentatively TRBD1 (6 bases). The germline gives CDR1 MNHNS, CDR2 SASEGT. V shed 6 bases and J shed 13 bases, with 18 bases lying between them. This CDR3 is built from 12 residues.

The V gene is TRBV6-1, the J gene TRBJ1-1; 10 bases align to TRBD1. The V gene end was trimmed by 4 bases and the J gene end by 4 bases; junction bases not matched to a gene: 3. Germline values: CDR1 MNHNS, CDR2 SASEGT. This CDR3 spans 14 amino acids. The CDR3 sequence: CASSARQGATEAFF. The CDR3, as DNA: TGTGCCAGCAGTGCAAGACAGGGGGCCACTGAAGCTTTCTTT.

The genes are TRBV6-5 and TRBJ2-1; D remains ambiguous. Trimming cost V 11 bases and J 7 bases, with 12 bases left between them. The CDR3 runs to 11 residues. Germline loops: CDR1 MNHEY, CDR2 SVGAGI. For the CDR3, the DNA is TGTGCCGTAAGGTTCCTGAATGAGCAGTTCTTC. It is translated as CAVRFLNEQFF.